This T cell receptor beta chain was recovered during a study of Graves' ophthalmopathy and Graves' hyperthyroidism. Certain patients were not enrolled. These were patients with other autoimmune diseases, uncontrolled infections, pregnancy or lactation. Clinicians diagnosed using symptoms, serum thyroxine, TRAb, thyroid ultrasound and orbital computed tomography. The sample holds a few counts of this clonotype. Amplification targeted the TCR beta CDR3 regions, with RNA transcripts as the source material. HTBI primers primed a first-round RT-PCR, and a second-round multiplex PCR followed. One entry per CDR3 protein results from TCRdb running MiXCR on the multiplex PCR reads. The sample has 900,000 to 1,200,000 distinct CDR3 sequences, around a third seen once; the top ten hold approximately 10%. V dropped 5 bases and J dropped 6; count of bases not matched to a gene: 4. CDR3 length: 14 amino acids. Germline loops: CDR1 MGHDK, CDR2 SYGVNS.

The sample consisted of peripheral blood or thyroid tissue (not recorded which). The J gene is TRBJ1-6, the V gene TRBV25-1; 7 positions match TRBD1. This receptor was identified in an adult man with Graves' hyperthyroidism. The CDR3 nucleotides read TGTGCCAGCAGTAGCCGGGACAGTAATTCACCCCTCCACTTT. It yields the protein CASSSRDSNSPLHF.